These 28 T cell receptor beta chains were sequenced from one sample in a study of human T cells and chemical hapten exposure. Time point described: patch test 2, 6 weeks after DPC sensitization. Treatment meaning: therapeutic diphenylcyclopropenone sensitization with weekly scalp DPC. TCRdb used MiXCR to reprocess the RACE reads, holding one entry per CDR3 protein. The table lists approximately 90,000 distinct CDR3 sequences, roughly 9.6% of them singletons. Material: whole blood, obtained in connection with sensitization to the hapten diphenylcyclopropenone (DPC). These receptors all come from a man aged 35 to 55 with alopecia areata. Some clones in this sample may be carry-over from other donors' samples.

This clonotype was seen only a few times. This sequence joins TRBV7-2 and TRBJ1-4, with no clear D. The CDR3 runs to 15 residues. The germline V gene has CDR1 SGHTA and CDR2 FQGNSA. Trimming cost V 1 base and J 5 bases, with 11 bases left between them. The CDR3: CASSLVGRLNEKLFF. In DNA form, the CDR3 reads TGTGCCAGCAGCTTAGTGGGCAGGTTAAATGAAAAACTGTTTTTT.

This clonotype came up many times. This chain connects TRBV7-6 to TRBJ2-3; no clear D gene. Trimming left V 1 base short and J 0 bases short, with 14 bases between. CDR3 length: 17 residues. Germline-derived CDR1 and CDR2 are SGHVS and FNYEAQ. DNA for the CDR3: TGTGCCAGCAGCTTAGGAGCTGGGTACGAGAGCACAGATACGCAGTATTTT. Translating it yields CASSLGAGYESTDTQYF.

This chain joins TRBV5-4 and TRBJ2-5, with D hard to call. Trimming took 10 bases from V and 0 from J, leaving 13 bases between them. The CDR3 covers 13 residues. CDR1 is SGHNT and CDR2 is YYREEE in the germline V gene (reference sequence). The CDR3 DNA follows: TGTGCCTGTAGGTTGGCCGACCAAGAGACCCAGTACTTC. Residues: CACRLADQETQYF.

There are a few counts of this clonotype. The chain is built from TRBV29-1 and TRBJ2-3, with D possibly TRBD1 on 6 matching bases. CDR3 length: 14 residues. Per the germline V gene, CDR1 is SQVTM and CDR2 is ANQGSEA. Trimming cost V 7 bases and J 6 bases, with 20 bases left between them. The CDR3 is CSAQRGLGADTQYF. The CDR3 DNA reads as TGCAGCGCCCAAAGGGGGTTAGGCGCCGATACGCAGTATTTT.

In this sample, this clonotype turned up a few times. The chain has TRBV10-3 and TRBJ2-3; D unclear. V gave up 5 bases and J gave up 4 bases, with 10 bases separating them. The length of the CDR3 is 13 residues. CDR1 is ENHRY and CDR2 is SYGVKD in the germline V gene. CDR3 bases: TGTGCCATCAGTAGACACATGGCAGATACGCAGTATTTT. Its translation is CAISRHMADTQYF.

CDR3 sequence: CASSDGLSYEQYV. In DNA, the CDR3 is TGTGCCAGCAGCGACGGGCTGTCCTACGAGCAGTACGTC. The genes are TRBV3-1 and TRBJ2-7; D is undetermined. Trimming stripped 5 bases from V and 1 base from J, with 9 bases between. In germline, CDR1 is LGHDT, CDR2 YNNKEL (reference sequence). The CDR3 covers 13 residues.

This chain connects TRBV9 to TRBJ2-5, with 7 bases aligning to TRBD2. This CDR3 is built from 14 residues. CDR1 is SGDLS, CDR2 YYNGEE, per germline. Losses at the gene ends were 3 bases for V and 5 bases for J; bases not matched to a gene: 7. The CDR3 nucleotides are TGTGCCAGCAGCGCGGCAGCGGGGAGGGAGACCCAGTACTTC. This gives the protein CASSAAAGRETQYF.

J is TRBJ2-7 and V is TRBV7-8; TRBD2 matches 12 bases. Germline loops: CDR1 SGHVS, CDR2 FQNEAQ. This CDR3 comprises 17 residues. Trimming removed 3 bases from V and 3 bases from J; junction bases left unmatched: 9. The CDR3: CASSFSWTSGISYEQYV. CDR3 in DNA: TGTGCCAGCAGCTTCAGTTGGACTAGCGGGATAAGCTACGAGCAGTACGTC.

Many counts were recorded for this clonotype. The V and J genes are TRBV11-2 and TRBJ2-1; 10 bases map to TRBD2. Germline V CDR1 and CDR2: SGHAT, FQNNGV. The length of the CDR3 is 17 residues. V shed 5 bases, J shed 3 bases, and the junction held 10 bases outside the gene matches. The CDR3 DNA follows: TGTGCCAGCAGCGAGGATCGAGGACTAGCGGTCTACAATGAGCAGTTCTTC. Protein product: CASSEDRGLAVYNEQFF.

The chain employs TRBV5-1 and TRBJ2-3; D gene unclear. Germline lookup yields CDR1 SGHRS and CDR2 YFSETQ. Between the trimmed V and J ends, which lost 2 bases and 0 bases, there was a span of 10 bases. The CDR3 contains 15 residues. In DNA form, the CDR3 reads TGCGCCAGCAGCTTAACGGCAGTTAGCACAGATACGCAGTATTTT. It translates to CASSLTAVSTDTQYF. Full variable domain (rest looked up from reference TRBV5-1 and TRBJ2-3): KAGVTQTPRYLIKTRGQQVTLSCSPISGHRSVSWYQQTPGQGLQFLFEYFSETQRNKGNFPGRFSGRQFSNSRSEMNVSTLELGDSALYLCASSLTAVSTDTQYFGPGTRLTVL.

This clonotype was seen a few times. This rearrangement joins TRBV7-2 to TRBJ2-7; D gene unclear. The germline gives CDR1 SGHTA, CDR2 FQGNSA. The CDR3 is 13 residues long. V was pared by 5 bases and J by 0 bases, with 8 bases between. CDR3 nucleotides: TGTGCCAGCAGCGACCGAGTCTCCTACGAGCAGTACGTC. As protein: CASSDRVSYEQYV.

The chain combines TRBV10-3 with TRBJ2-6; D not certain. CDR1 is ENHRY and CDR2 is SYGVKD in the germline V gene. The V end lost 4 bases, the J end lost 2 bases, and 12 bases lay between the germline ends. The CDR3 totals 16 residues. CDR3 nucleotides: TGTGCCATCAGTGGTGGGGATGGGCCTGGGGCCAACGTCCTGACTTTC. Its translation is CAISGGDGPGANVLTF.

This clonotype was counted only a few times. The J gene is TRBJ2-7, the V gene TRBV14, with 10 bases matching TRBD2. From germline, CDR1 is SGHDN and CDR2 FVKESK. V dropped 2 bases and J dropped 4; count of bases not matched to a gene: 17. CDR3 length: 19 amino acids. For the CDR3, the DNA is TGTGCCAGCAGCCAACTGGGCCAGGAGGCAGGACTAGCGGATTACGAGCAGTACGTC. Protein: CASSQLGQEAGLADYEQYV.

The chain carries TRBV12-3 or TRBV12-4 and TRBJ2-5; tentative D call: TRBD2 (5 bases). V was trimmed by 2 bases and J by 1 base, leaving 11 bases between them. The CDR3 contains 15 residues. DNA of the CDR3: TGTGCCAGCAGTTTAAGTGTCGGGATCCAAGAGACCCAGTACTTC. It translates to CASSLSVGIQETQYF.

CDR3 DNA: TGTGCCAGTAGTACCCTTTCCCCTCGAGGAAAGCGGGGCAAAGAGACCCAGTACTTC. It is translated as CASSTLSPRGKRGKETQYF. This chain joins TRBV19 and TRBJ2-5; 7 bases match TRBD2. Germline V gene data show CDR1 as LNHDA and CDR2 as SQIVND (reference sequence). CDR3 length: 19 residues. V shed 4 bases, J shed 3 bases, and the junction held 20 bases outside the gene matches. The complete variable domain, with remaining parts taken from reference TRBV19 and TRBJ2-5, reads DGGITQSPKYLFRKEGQNVTLSCEQNLNHDAMYWYRQDPGQGLRLIYYSQIVNDFQKGDIAEGYSVSREKKESFPLTVTSAQKNPTAFYLCASSTLSPRGKRGKETQYFGPGTRLLVL.

This clonotype turned up a few times. The chain recombines TRBV12-3 or TRBV12-4 with TRBJ2-7; the match to TRBD2 covers 14 bases. There are 15 residues in the CDR3. V shed 6 bases, J shed 4 bases, and the junction held 5 bases outside the gene matches. The CDR3 here is CASSRLAGGPYEQYF. Here the CDR3 DNA reads TGTGCCAGCAGCCGACTAGCGGGAGGGCCGTACGAGCAGTACTTC.

The table lists this clonotype with many counts. This sequence joins TRBV5-1 and TRBJ2-7; TRBD2 matches at 7 bases. The CDR3 has 17 amino acids. V shed 0 bases and J 0 bases; nucleotides not matched to a gene: 9. CDR1 SGHRS and CDR2 YFSETQ come from the germline V gene. The CDR3 sequence is CASSLGSGLLNSYEQYF. The CDR3 bases are TGCGCCAGCAGCTTGGGGTCGGGACTACTCAACTCCTACGAGCAGTACTTC.

This clonotype was counted ten times or more. The chain recombines TRBV7-2 with TRBJ1-4, with D tentatively TRBD1 (5 bases). The CDR3 runs to 14 residues. V was trimmed by 2 bases and J by 10 bases, leaving 14 bases between them. Germline lookup yields CDR1 SGHTA and CDR2 FQGNSA. The CDR3: CASSLRMGEGKLFF. In nucleotides, the CDR3 is TGTGCCAGCAGCTTAAGGATGGGGGAGGGAAAACTGTTTTTT.

This clonotype was picked up a small number of times. The chain links TRBV4-2 to TRBJ2-2; 10 nucleotides align to TRBD1. Germline values: CDR1 LGHNA, CDR2 YNFKEQ. CDR3 size: 15 residues. Trimming at V came to 0 bases and at J to 8 bases, leaving 3 bases not matched to a gene. CDR3 DNA sequence: TGTGCCAGCAGCCAAGACGACAGGGGGCAAGGGGAGCTGTTTTTT. It codes for CASSQDDRGQGELFF.

The chain uses TRBV7-8 and TRBJ1-1, with no clear D. CDR1 is SGHVS, CDR2 FQNEAQ, per germline. The CDR3 totals 15 residues. V shed 2 bases and J shed 0 bases, with 10 bases lying between them. In DNA form, the CDR3 reads TGTGCCAGCAGCTTACGTCCCAGAATGAACACTGAAGCTTTCTTT. The encoded protein is CASSLRPRMNTEAFF.

This clonotype has a count of ten or more. The chain uses TRBV20-1 and TRBJ1-1; the D gene is possibly TRBD1 (5 bases). Germline V gives CDR1 DFQATT, CDR2 SNEGSKA (reference sequence). This CDR3 contains 14 residues. V was cut by 1 base and J by 1 base, with 10 bases left in between. The CDR3 here is CSARAEGTNTEAFF. The CDR3 region has the DNA TGCAGTGCTAGAGCCGAGGGGACGAACACTGAAGCTTTCTTT.

The chain carries TRBV6-1 and TRBJ2-7; 9 bases are a match to TRBD1. CDR3 size: 12 residues. The J segment lost 4 bases and the V segment lost 8 bases, leaving 3 bases of the junction unmatched. Per germline, CDR1 MNHNS and CDR2 SASEGT. The CDR3 nucleotides are TGTGCCAGCGCCGACAGGGGGTACGAGCAGTACTTC. This encodes CASADRGYEQYF.

This clonotype was seen just once. V gene TRBV9 combines with J gene TRBJ2-3; tentatively, D is TRBD1 or TRBD2 (5 bases each). This CDR3 has 16 amino acids. Germline CDR1 and CDR2: SGDLS and YYNGEE. The V end lost 0 bases, the J end lost 2 bases, and 13 bases lay between the germline ends. CDR3 sequence: CASSVALPGTTDTQYF. The CDR3 DNA sequence: TGTGCCAGCAGCGTAGCCCTACCGGGGACCACAGATACGCAGTATTTT.

This clonotype was counted a few times. The CDR3: CASSLQGGYEQYF. In nucleotides, the CDR3 is TGTGCCAGCAGCTTACAGGGGGGCTACGAGCAGTACTTC. The V and J genes are TRBV7-3 and TRBJ2-7, with D perhaps matching TRBD1 (7 bases). Between the trimmed V and J ends, which lost 2 bases and 3 bases, there was a span of 8 bases. Germline-derived CDR1 and CDR2 are SGHTA and FQGTGA. This CDR3 comprises 13 residues.

This clonotype was detected ten times or more. The J gene is TRBJ2-7, the V gene TRBV29-1, with D perhaps TRBD1 (6 bases). Looked up from germline, CDR1 is SQVTM and CDR2 is ANQGSEA. The CDR3 has 13 residues. V was clipped by 5 bases and J by 6 bases, with 17 bases between them. The CDR3 region has the DNA TGCAGCGTTTCGGTGGCTAGAGGGGGCGAGCAGTACTTC. Its translation: CSVSVARGGEQYF.

The chain is built from TRBV28 and TRBJ1-5; D remains ambiguous. This CDR3 comprises 12 residues. Per germline, CDR1 MDHEN and CDR2 SYDVKM. V lost 11 bases to trimming and J lost 0 bases, with 8 bases between them. CDR3: CAGKYSNQPQHF. DNA for the CDR3: TGTGCCGGCAAATATAGCAATCAGCCCCAGCATTTT.

The chain links TRBV14 to TRBJ2-4; D tentatively reads TRBD1 or TRBD2 (5 bases each). Deletions cut 3 bases from V and 1 base from J, with 7 bases between. The germline V gene encodes CDR1 SGHDN and CDR2 FVKESK. The CDR3 contains 14 residues. The CDR3 region is CASSHEGAKNIQYF. CDR3 coding DNA: TGTGCCAGCAGCCACGAGGGGGCCAAAAACATTCAGTACTTC.

This clonotype was recorded a few times. This sequence joins TRBV24-1 and TRBJ2-2; the D gene is possibly TRBD1 (6 bases). The CDR3 consists of 13 residues. CDR1 and CDR2 from the germline V gene are KGHDR and SFDVKD. Trimming pared 6 bases from V and 8 bases from J, leaving 12 bases between. The CDR3 DNA follows: TGTGCCACCAGTCCAGGGGAAATGGGGGAGCTGTTTTTT. Its translation is CATSPGEMGELFF.